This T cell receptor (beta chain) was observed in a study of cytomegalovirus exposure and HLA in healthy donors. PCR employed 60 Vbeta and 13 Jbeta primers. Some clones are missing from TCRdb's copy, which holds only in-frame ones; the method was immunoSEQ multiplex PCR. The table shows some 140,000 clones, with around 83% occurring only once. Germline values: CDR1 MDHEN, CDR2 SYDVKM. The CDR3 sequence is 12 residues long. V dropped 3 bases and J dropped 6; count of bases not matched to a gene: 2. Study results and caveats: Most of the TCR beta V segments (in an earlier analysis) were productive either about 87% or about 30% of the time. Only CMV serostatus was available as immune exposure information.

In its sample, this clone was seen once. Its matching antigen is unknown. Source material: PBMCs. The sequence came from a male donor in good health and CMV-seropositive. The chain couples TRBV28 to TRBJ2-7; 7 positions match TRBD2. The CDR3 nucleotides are TGTGCCAGCAGTTTGGGAGGGGCCGAGCAGTACTTC. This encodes CASSLGGAEQYF.